A selection of T cell receptor beta chains follows, all from one sample in a study of CD8 T cells in ankylosing spondylitis. TCRdb recomputed calls from the 5' RACE reads with MiXCR, one row per CDR3 protein. The sample has more than 400,000 distinct CDR3 sequences; about 5.4% are singletons. Sequencing used blood, either unsorted or a sorted T cell fraction (not recorded which). These receptors all come from a male donor with ankylosing spondylitis. Each CDR3 is given with its conserved first and last residue. A D gene is named only where the DNA matches it firmly. The size field is filled for only some rows; it gives once, few, many or a size class.

TRBJ2-7 | NA | TRBV20-1 | few | TGCAGTGCGATTACAGGGAACGAGCAGTACTTC | CSAITGNEQYF
TRBJ1-2 | NA | TRBV29-1 | NA | TGCAGCGTTGAAATCCGGGTTGGCTATGGCTACACCTTC | CSVEIRVGYGYTF
TRBJ2-2 | NA | TRBV10-2 | many | TGCGCCAGCGGTCTGACCCTTGACACCGGGGAGCTGTTTTTT | CASGLTLDTGELFF
TRBJ1-2 | TRBD1 | TRBV25-1 | many | TGTGCCAGCAGTGAATTGGGACAGGGAGTCCTCTTTGGCTACACCTTC | CASSELGQGVLFGYTF
TRBJ1-4 | NA | TRBV7-9 | many | TGTGCCAGCAGCTTCGATCAGGGTAATGAAAAACTGTTTTTT | CASSFDQGNEKLFF
TRBJ2-3 | TRBD2 | TRBV6-2/TRBV6-3 | few | TGTGCCAGCAGCCCGTACTTACTAGCGGCGGGTCCAGATACGCAGTATTTT | CASSPYLLAAGPDTQYF
TRBJ1-1 | NA | TRBV20-1 | many | TGCAGTGCTAGTCTCGGACTTAGTGGGACTGAAGCTTTCTTT | CSASLGLSGTEAFF
TRBJ2-1 | NA | TRBV6-1 | many | TGTGCCAGCACCGACGCCGGGAGCACCTCCTACAATGAGCAGTTCTTC | CASTDAGSTSYNEQFF
TRBJ1-3 | NA | TRBV12-3/TRBV12-4 | many | TGTGCCAGCAGCACCCCCGGAGGGACTGGAAACACCATATATTTT | CASSTPGGTGNTIYF
TRBJ2-1 | TRBD1 | TRBV9 | many | TGTGCCAGCAGCAGGGGACAGGCGAGCTATTACAATGAGCAGTTCTTC | CASSRGQASYYNEQFF
TRBJ2-5 | NA | TRBV15 | many | TGTGCCACCAGCAGACGGACCCAAGAGACCCAGTACTTC | CATSRRTQETQYF
TRBJ2-2 | NA | TRBV4-3 | many | TGCGCCAGCAGCCAAGTTGCAGGACAATACACCGGGGAGCTGTTTTTT | CASSQVAGQYTGELFF
TRBJ1-5 | NA | TRBV15 | many | TGTGCCACCAGCAGAGATCGGGGGCAGGGAAATGATCAGCCCCAGCATTTT | CATSRDRGQGNDQPQHF
TRBJ2-7 | NA | TRBV27 | NA | TGTGCCAGCAGACCAGACAGGATCGGGTACGAGCAGTACTTC | CASRPDRIGYEQYF
TRBJ1-2 | TRBD1 | TRBV7-9 | NA | TGTGCCAGCAGCGTACAGGGGGCAGGGTATGGCTACACCTTC | CASSVQGAGYGYTF
TRBJ2-2 | TRBD1 | TRBV27 | few | TGTGCCAGCAGCCTAGGGACAGGGGGGATCGGGGAGCTGTTTTTT | CASSLGTGGIGELFF
TRBJ2-7 | NA | TRBV6-2/TRBV6-3 | many | TGTGCCAGCAGTTACGGGTACGGATACGAGCAGTACTTC | CASSYGYGYEQYF
TRBJ2-1 | TRBD2 | TRBV18 | many | TGTGCCAGCTCACCGCCCGGGACTAGAGGGGAAAGTGAGCAGTTCTTC | CASSPPGTRGESEQFF
TRBJ1-4 | NA | TRBV28 | many | TGTGCCAGCAGTTTGGCACAGAGTAATGAACAACTGTTTTTT | CASSLAQSNEQLFF
TRBJ1-2 | NA | TRBV2 | many | TGTGCCAGCAGTGACAGGGGTTTGGACTATGGCTACACCTTC | CASSDRGLDYGYTF
TRBJ1-5 | TRBD1 | TRBV12-3/TRBV12-4 | many | TGTGCCAGCAGGCCGGGACAGGGAGGCAATCAGCCCCAGCATTTT | CASRPGQGGNQPQHF
TRBJ2-1 | TRBD2 | TRBV7-2 | many | TGTGCCAGCAGCTTAGCGGGAGGGCCCGGCAATGAGCAGTTCTTC | CASSLAGGPGNEQFF
TRBJ1-1 | TRBD1 | TRBV6-1 | many | TGTGCCAGCAGGGCGGACAGGGGGACTGAAGCTTTCTTT | CASRADRGTEAFF
TRBJ2-7 | TRBD1 | TRBV5-1 | many | TGCGCCAGCAGGCAAGACAGGGACTCCTACGAGCAGTACTTC | CASRQDRDSYEQYF
TRBJ2-5 | NA | TRBV11-3 | NA | TGTGCCAGCAGCAGCCCGGGAAGGAAGACCCAGTACTTC | CASSSPGRKTQYF
TRBJ2-2 | NA | TRBV5-1 | few | TGCGCCAGCAGCTTGATAGCGGACACCGGGGAGCTGTTTTTT | CASSLIADTGELFF
TRBJ2-1 | TRBD1 | TRBV6-2/TRBV6-3 | NA | TGTGCCAGCACTAACCTCCCCGGGACAGGGGATGGCAATGAGCAGTTCTTC | CASTNLPGTGDGNEQFF
TRBJ1-5 | NA | TRBV20-1 | many | TGCAGTGCTAGAGGGGGGTACAATCAGCCCCAGCATTTT | CSARGGYNQPQHF
TRBJ2-1 | NA | TRBV4-2 | many | TGTGCCAGCAGCCAAGATGCACTTGCCTCCTACAATGAGCAGTTCTTC | CASSQDALASYNEQFF
TRBJ2-5 | NA | TRBV5-1 | many | TGCGCCAGCAGCTTGGAAGGGCCCGGAGGAGAGACCCAGTACTTC | CASSLEGPGGETQYF
TRBJ2-1 | TRBD2 | TRBV6-2/TRBV6-3 | many | TGTGCCAGCAGTTGGACCAGCGGGAGCTCCTACAATGAGCAGTTCTTC | CASSWTSGSSYNEQFF
TRBJ1-6 | NA | TRBV20-1 | many | TGCAGTGCTAGTCCGGACAATAATTCACCCCTCCACTTT | CSASPDNNSPLHF
TRBJ2-5 | NA | TRBV24-1 | many | TGTGCCACCAGTGACGCCGGGCAGACCCAGTACTTC | CATSDAGQTQYF
TRBJ2-1 | TRBD2 | TRBV20-1 | many | TGCAGTGCATCCAGCGGGGGAGTCTACAATGAGCAGTTCTTC | CSASSGGVYNEQFF
TRBJ1-1 | NA | TRBV28 | many | TGTGCCAGCAGCTCGAACGTCCCCCTGCGGGGCCTCACTGAAGCTTTCTTT | CASSSNVPLRGLTEAFF
TRBJ2-5 | NA | TRBV7-9 | NA | TGTGCCAGCAGCTTGCTCCTAGCGCGCCAAGAGACCCAGTACTTC | CASSLLLARQETQYF
TRBJ2-7 | NA | TRBV12-3/TRBV12-4 | few | TGTGCCAGCAGTTTGTTTCGGACTGGCACCTACGAGCAGTACTTC | CASSLFRTGTYEQYF
TRBJ2-3 | TRBD2 | TRBV5-1 | many | TGCGCCAGCAGCGTGACTAGCGGGAACACAGATACGCAGTATTTT | CASSVTSGNTDTQYF
TRBJ2-7 | NA | TRBV9 | many | TGTGCCAGCAGCGTAGTCCACGAGCAGTACTTC | CASSVVHEQYF
TRBJ1-1 | NA | TRBV12-3/TRBV12-4 | many | TGTGCCAGCAGACCAGGGGAATCGAACACTGAAGCTTTCTTT | CASRPGESNTEAFF
TRBJ2-7 | NA | TRBV4-1 | many | TGCGCCAGCAGCCAAACTCGCTCCTACGAGCAGTACTTC | CASSQTRSYEQYF
TRBJ2-4 | NA | TRBV20-1 | many | TGCAGTGCCCGGCTACGGCTAGCCAAAAACATTCAGTACTTC | CSARLRLAKNIQYF
TRBJ2-7 | NA | TRBV4-3 | many | TGCGCCAGCAGCCAAGATTCAACCGGACAAGCGCAGTACTTC | CASSQDSTGQAQYF